Below, one T cell receptor beta chain is given with its context. What it recognizes is unknown. Germline CDR1 reads MNHEY; CDR2 reads SVGAGI. With 5 bases removed from V and 2 bases from J, the gap between germline ends came to 12 bases. This CDR3 has 14 amino acids. Only in-frame clones appear in the TCRdb table, and some are missing; sequencing was by immunoSEQ multiplex PCR. The table has around 15,000 clones, around 77% seen once. This specimen comes from a study of CD4 T cells in relation to SARS-CoV-2 and coronaviruses. Study-wide context: No peptide or an HIV-1 Nef peptide pool served as negative control.

Unexposed donor CD4+ T cells date from about 2011-2018, before the COVID-19 pandemic. After around nine days of culture, CD4+ T cells were isolated. As cell numbers allowed, unexposed-donor CD4+ T cells faced SARS-CoV-2 S/N and four cold-coronavirus spikes. Each well had approximately 2.2 million PBMCs in 5% human AB serum with IL-2. The clonotype comes from a human donor in good health. The chain employs TRBV6-5 and TRBJ2-5; the D gene is possibly TRBD1 (6 bases). Sequenced sample: CD4+ T cells from PBMCs, cultured in vitro. CDR3 sequence reads: CASSNRALQETQYF. DNA of the CDR3: TGTGCCAGCAGTAACAGGGCTCTACAAGAGACCCAGTACTTC.